Each of the 18 T cell receptor beta chains below was sequenced from the same sample in a study of blood T cell repertoires in COVID-19. Measured with immunoSEQ multiplex PCR; TCRdb has only the in-frame clones, and not every one. The repertoire holds 200,000 to 250,000 clones, approximately 86% seen once, with less than 4% in the top ten. Sequences were obtained from peripheral blood. Receptors were obtained from a woman at least 80 years old with acute or convalescent COVID-19.

V usage is TRBV5-4 and J usage is TRBJ1-4, with 9 bases identical to TRBD1. The CDR3 is made up of 15 amino acids. The germline gives CDR1 SGHNT, CDR2 YYREEE (reference sequence). The ends lost 4 bases at V and 7 bases at J; junction bases unmatched: 8. CDR3 in DNA: TGTGCCAGCAGCCCCAACAGGGGGCGTCTTGAAAAACTGTTTTTT. Translated: CASSPNRGRLEKLFF. The full variable domain, in which reference TRBV5-4 and TRBJ1-4 provide the parts outside the CDR3, is ETGVTQSPTHLIKTRGQQVTLRCSSQSGHNTVSWYQQALGQGPQFIFQYYREEENGRGNFPPRFSGLQFPNYSSELNVNALELDDSALYLCASSPNRGRLEKLFFGSGTQLSVL.

The chain uses TRBV7-6 and TRBJ2-1, with a tentative D call TRBD1 (6 bases). Germline V lookup: CDR1 SGHVS, CDR2 FNYEAQ. Trimming removed 5 bases at V and 6 bases at J, with 20 bases between. This CDR3 has 16 amino acids. This chain's CDR3 is CASSLDRPTQFNEQFF. CDR3 in DNA: TGTGCCAGCAGCCTGGACAGACCTACTCAATTCAATGAGCAGTTCTTC.

The CDR3: CASSLLQGRGNEKLFF. In nucleotides, the CDR3 is TGCGCCAGCAGCTTACTACAGGGAAGGGGAAATGAAAAACTGTTTTTT. This chain links TRBV5-1 with TRBJ1-4; perhaps TRBD1 as D (6 bases). This CDR3 is 16 amino acids long. Trimming shortened V by 2 bases and J by 5 bases, and 16 bases separated the two germline ends. The germline CDR1 and CDR2 sequences are SGHRS and YFSETQ.

This clone was seen once. The rearrangement uses TRBV6-5 and TRBJ2-7; 8 bases are a match to TRBD2. The CDR3 runs to 15 residues. Germline CDR1 MNHEY, CDR2 SVGAGI. After removal of 6 bases from V and 0 bases from J, the junction contained 7 bases not matched to a gene. The CDR3 loop reads CASSPTSGLSYEQYF. The CDR3 bases are TGTGCCAGCAGCCCCACTAGCGGTCTCTCCTACGAGCAGTACTTC.

The chain couples TRBV24-1 to TRBJ1-4; D is uncertain. The CDR3 consists of 17 residues. CDR1 is KGHDR, CDR2 SFDVKD, per germline. The V and J ends lost 5 bases and 8 bases respectively, with 23 bases between them. The CDR3 nucleotides are TGTGCCACCAGTGGCGCCCCGGGAGGTCCTGAAGGGGAAAAACTGTTTTTT. This translates into CATSGAPGGPEGEKLFF.

The V gene is TRBV5-4, the J gene TRBJ1-1; D might be TRBD1 (5 bases). Trimming shortened V by 2 bases and J by 5 bases, and 13 bases separated the two germline ends. CDR1 is SGHNT and CDR2 is YYREEE in the germline V gene (reference sequence). CDR3 size: 14 residues. CDR3 in DNA: TGTGCCAGCAGCTTACGGGGAGGGGAGACTGAAGCTTTCTTT. This codes for CASSLRGGETEAFF.

V is TRBV7-6 and J is TRBJ2-1; 12 bases fit TRBD2. The trim removed 6 bases at V and 6 bases at J, leaving 6 bases unmatched. The V gene's germline CDR1 is SGHVS and CDR2 FNYEAQ. This CDR3 comprises 15 residues. The CDR3 region is CASSPSGGAVNEQFF. The CDR3 DNA reads as TGTGCCAGCAGTCCTAGCGGGGGGGCCGTCAATGAGCAGTTCTTC.

This chain links TRBV29-1 with TRBJ2-5, with TRBD2 identical over 7 bases. The CDR3 has 12 residues. Germline CDR1 is SQVTM and CDR2 is ANQGSEA. With 4 bases clipped from V and 2 bases from J, the junction kept 1 base outside the gene matches. The CDR3 nucleotides read TGCAGCGTTGGGACTAGTCAAGAGACCCAGTACTTC. Translated, it gives CSVGTSQETQYF.

CDR3 amino acids: CASSPGTGGFNGYTF. CDR3 nucleotide sequence: TGTGCCAGCAGCCCCGGGACAGGGGGCTTTAATGGCTACACCTTC. The chain has TRBV3-1 (or the pseudogene TRBV3-2) and TRBJ1-2; 12 nucleotides match TRBD1. Germline CDR1 reads LGHDT; CDR2 reads YNNKEL (reference sequence). The length of the CDR3 is 15 residues. V dropped 4 bases and J dropped 6; count of bases not matched to a gene: 6.

The chain joins TRBV3-1 (or the pseudogene TRBV3-2) to TRBJ1-2; no reliable D call. Germline CDR1 and CDR2: LGHDT and YNNKEL (reference sequence). The CDR3 is 15 amino acids. V lost 0 bases, J lost 1 base, and 9 bases lay in between. CDR3 bases: TGTGCCAGCAGCCAAGATACGGGGATTAACTATGGCTACACCTTC. Translated: CASSQDTGINYGYTF.

V usage is TRBV24-1 and J usage is TRBJ2-1; 9 bases line up with TRBD1. The ends lost 7 bases at V and 7 bases at J; junction bases unmatched: 1. CDR3 length equals 12 residues. Germline V gene lookup returns CDR1 KGHDR and CDR2 SFDVKD. The CDR3 spells CATRGTGNEQFF. DNA for the CDR3: TGTGCCACCAGAGGGACAGGGAATGAGCAGTTCTTC.

The gene calls are TRBV29-1 and TRBJ1-1; the match to TRBD1 covers 9 bases. From germline, CDR1 is SQVTM and CDR2 ANQGSEA. The junction had 7 bases not matched to a gene; V was cut back by 7 bases and J by 4 bases. This CDR3 is built from 13 residues. CDR3 in amino acids: CSADTTGGTEAFF. DNA of the CDR3: TGCAGCGCGGATACGACAGGGGGCACTGAAGCTTTCTTT.

The genes are TRBV10-3 and TRBJ1-2; 7 bases are a match to TRBD1. Germline assignment: CDR1 ENHRY and CDR2 SYGVKD. Germline trimming cut 6 bases from V and 6 bases from J; bases unmatched to any gene: 7. The CDR3 covers 13 residues. CDR3 nucleotide sequence: TGTGCCATCAGCCTGGGACAGTCCGATGGCTACACCTTC. Its translation is CAISLGQSDGYTF.

The J gene is TRBJ2-1, the V gene TRBV7-2; perhaps TRBD2 as D (5 bases). This CDR3 has 14 residues. Trimming removed 5 bases at V and 8 bases at J, with 16 bases between. CDR1 SGHTA and CDR2 FQGNSA come from the germline V gene. The CDR3 nucleotides read TGTGCCAGCAGCCTCAGCCCCGGCGGGCATGAGCAGTTCTTC. This translates into CASSLSPGGHEQFF.

Only a few counts were recorded for this clone. V gene TRBV11-3 combines with J gene TRBJ2-1; no reliable D call. The CDR3 is 15 amino acids. Looked up from germline, CDR1 is SGHNT and CDR2 is YENEEA. V lost 0 bases and J 5 bases, leaving 11 bases between the germline ends. The CDR3 region has the DNA TGTGCCAGCAGCTTAGAGGGCCAAGGAAACAATGAGCAGTTCTTC. It codes for CASSLEGQGNNEQFF.

The chain joins TRBV6-5 to TRBJ1-2; D is perhaps TRBD1 (5 bases). Germline V gene data show CDR1 as MNHEY and CDR2 as SVGAGI. The CDR3 runs 15 residues. V was cut by 0 bases and J by 3 bases, with 11 bases left in between. CDR3 loop: CASSYSWGEHYGYTF. CDR3 bases: TGTGCCAGCAGTTACTCCTGGGGGGAGCACTATGGCTACACCTTC.

The chain is built from TRBV18 and TRBJ1-2; D not resolved. Germline lookup yields CDR1 KGHSH and CDR2 LQKENI. This CDR3 is 13 amino acids long. Between the trimmed V and J ends, which lost 2 bases and 4 bases, there was a span of 8 bases. CDR3 nucleotides: TGTGCCAGCTCACCAGAGGATACCTATGGCTACACCTTC. Translated, it gives CASSPEDTYGYTF.

This sequence joins TRBV28 and TRBJ2-6, with D perhaps TRBD1 (6 bases). The CDR3 covers 15 residues. The ends were cut back, 1 base at V and 4 bases at J, with 8 bases in the middle. CDR1 is MDHEN, CDR2 SYDVKM, per germline. The DNA of the CDR3 is TGTGCCAGCAGTTTATCTGGGACAGGGGCCAACGTCCTGACTTTC. Translated: CASSLSGTGANVLTF.